Listed here are 14 T cell receptor beta chains from one sample, sequenced in a study of T cells in localized non-small cell lung cancer. The data were produced by immunoSEQ multiplex PCR, yet TCRdb's version contains in-frame clones alone and is incomplete. The sample has around 50,000 clones, approximately 80% seen once. Material: peripheral blood, obtained before any cancer treatment. These receptors all stem from a female donor older than 55 with stage II squamous cell lung carcinoma.

The chain is built from TRBV27 and TRBJ1-2; 8 bases are a match to TRBD1. The V gene end was trimmed by 2 bases and the J gene end by 7 bases; junction bases not matched to a gene: 9. The germline V gene has CDR1 MNHEY and CDR2 SMNVEV (reference sequence). This CDR3 has 15 residues. CDR3 loop: CASSLRTGSGSGYTF. The DNA for the CDR3 is TGTGCCAGCAGTTTAAGGACAGGGAGCGGCAGTGGCTACACCTTC.

V usage is TRBV18 and J usage is TRBJ2-1; D is unclear. Germline V gene data show CDR1 as KGHSH and CDR2 as LQKENI. The CDR3 runs 14 residues. Trimming pared 2 bases from V and 4 bases from J, leaving 9 bases between. The CDR3 is CASSPDYIYNEQFF. Here the CDR3 DNA reads TGTGCCAGCTCACCAGATTACATATACAATGAGCAGTTCTTC. Full variable domain (missing parts from reference TRBV18 and TRBJ2-1): NAGVMQNPRHLVRRRGQEARLRCSPMKGHSHVYWYRQLPEEGLKFMVYLQKENIIDESGMPKERFSAEFPKEGPSILRIQQVVRGDSAAYFCASSPDYIYNEQFFGPGTRLTVL.

This clone came up a few times. The rearrangement uses TRBV19 and TRBJ1-5; 7 bases match TRBD1. V lost 4 bases, J lost 6 bases, and 6 bases stayed unmatched. Germline V lookup: CDR1 LNHDA, CDR2 SQIVND (reference sequence). The CDR3 spans 14 residues. CDR3 sequence: CASSSRTGTQPQHF. For the CDR3, the DNA is TGTGCCAGTAGTAGCCGGACAGGAACTCAGCCCCAGCATTTT.

The CDR3 protein is CSVSTSGGTTDTQYF. The CDR3 DNA reads TGCAGCGTTTCGACTAGCGGGGGGACCACAGATACGCAGTATTTT. This sequence joins TRBV29-1 and TRBJ2-3; 13 bases fit TRBD2. Germline lookup yields CDR1 SQVTM and CDR2 ANQGSEA. The CDR3 length is 15 residues. Trimming cost V 5 bases and J 2 bases; bases outside gene matches: 4.

The rearrangement links TRBV5-1 to TRBJ2-1; 10 bases fit TRBD2. CDR1 is SGHRS and CDR2 is YFSETQ in the germline V gene. The trim removed 4 bases at V and 4 bases at J, leaving 5 bases unmatched. The CDR3 sequence is 15 residues long. The CDR3 protein is CASSPSGGGYNEQFF. CDR3 coding DNA: TGCGCCAGCAGCCCCAGCGGGGGGGGATACAATGAGCAGTTCTTC.

The chain couples TRBV23-1 to TRBJ1-1; 9 positions agree with TRBD1. TRBV23-1 is assigned to the ORF class and has an uncertain function. Unmatched junction bases numbered 8, after V lost 0 bases and J lost 6 bases. The CDR3 spans 16 residues. CDR3 amino acids: CASSQSWDRVRPEAFF. Here the CDR3 DNA reads TGCGCCAGCAGTCAATCATGGGACAGGGTCAGACCTGAAGCTTTCTTT.

This clone has only one observation. The chain couples TRBV7-8 to TRBJ1-1, with D perhaps matching TRBD1 (5 bases). Germline lookup yields CDR1 SGHVS and CDR2 FQNEAQ. The CDR3 length is 13 residues. Trimming pared 5 bases from V and 1 base from J, leaving 8 bases between. In nucleotides, the CDR3 is TGTGCCAGCAGCCTTGACAGGAACACTGAAGCTTTCTTT. This gives the protein CASSLDRNTEAFF.

This clone has just a few counts. Here the CDR3 DNA reads TGTGCTAGTGGTTCTGACAGGGCCGATAATTCACCCCTCCACTTT. Encoded protein: CASGSDRADNSPLHF. The chain uses TRBV12-5 and TRBJ1-6; 7 bases are shared with TRBD1. Germline lookup yields CDR1 LGHNT and CDR2 FRNRAP. CDR3 size: 15 residues. V lost 4 bases and J lost 5; bases outside the gene matches: 5.

The genes are TRBV30 and TRBJ1-1; D might be TRBD1 (5 bases). The CDR3 runs 13 residues. V was shortened by 5 bases and J by 4 bases, with 14 bases between the two germline ends. Germline CDR1 GTSNPN, CDR2 SVGIG (reference sequence). CDR3 loop: CAWGTIRATEAFF. CDR3 bases: TGTGCCTGGGGAACCATCAGGGCCACTGAAGCTTTCTTT.

V usage is TRBV5-1 and J usage is TRBJ1-4; D gene ambiguous. Germline V gives CDR1 SGHRS, CDR2 YFSETQ. The V gene lost 4 bases and the J gene lost 7 bases, with 8 bases spanning the gap. CDR3 length equals 12 residues. The CDR3 spells CASSDRTEKLFF. The CDR3 bases are TGCGCCAGCAGCGATCGGACTGAAAAACTGTTTTTT.

There are many counts of this clone. One junction end disagrees with the germline gene, perhaps due to a read error. The rearrangement uses TRBV7-9 and TRBJ2-5; D not resolved. This CDR3 has 14 residues. The germline gives CDR1 SEHNR, CDR2 FQNEAQ (reference sequence). CDR3 loop: CASSLDTSQATQYF. In DNA form, the CDR3 reads TGTGCCAGCAGCTTAGATACCAGTCAAGCGACCCAGTACTTC.

V gene TRBV11-1 combines with J gene TRBJ2-1; 12 nucleotides agree with TRBD2. There are 16 residues in the CDR3. The V segment lost 5 bases and the J segment 7 bases; nucleotides outside the gene matches: 9. Germline V CDR1 and CDR2: SGHAT, FQDESV (reference sequence). The CDR3 protein is CASSPTRLAGVNEQFF. DNA for the CDR3: TGTGCCAGCAGCCCGACCCGACTAGCGGGGGTTAATGAGCAGTTCTTC.

This rearrangement joins TRBV5-5 to TRBJ2-5; TRBD1 matches 12 bases. Germline CDR1 reads SGHKS; CDR2 reads YYEKEE (reference sequence). The V gene end was trimmed by 0 bases and the J gene end by 4 bases; junction bases not matched to a gene: 4. The CDR3 has 16 amino acids. CDR3 sequence reads: CASSLAGTGGRETQYF. In DNA, the CDR3 is TGTGCCAGCAGCTTGGCCGGGACAGGGGGCAGAGAGACCCAGTACTTC. The whole variable domain, remainder taken from reference TRBV5-5 and TRBJ2-5, is DAGVTQSPTHLIKTRGQQVTLRCSPISGHKSVSWYQQVLGQGPQFIFQYYEKEERGRGNFPDRFSARQFPNYSSELNVNALLLGDSALYLCASSLAGTGGRETQYFGPGTRLLVL.

The gene calls are TRBV25-1 and TRBJ1-1; perhaps TRBD1 as D (5 bases). The germline V gene encodes CDR1 MGHDK and CDR2 SYGVNS. The CDR3 runs 13 residues. V was cut by 8 bases and J by 3 bases, with 13 bases left in between. The chain's CDR3 is CASRALGDTEAFF. The CDR3 region has the DNA TGTGCCAGCCGAGCCCTGGGGGACACTGAAGCTTTCTTT.